This T cell receptor beta chain came from a study of shared clonotypes between healthy human individuals. In the original processing: Sequence data from immunoSEQ were junction-only and lacked quality scores; consequently, filtering differed. Sequencing was performed with immunoSEQ multiplex PCR; in TCRdb, only in-frame clones are kept and a portion is missing. V and J calls and clone size are given by that table; D and trimming were obtained from the DNA. The data hold millions of clones, with about 93% observed a single time. Trimming removed 6 bases from V and 4 bases from J, with 8 bases in between. CDR3 length equals 12 residues. Germline CDR1 is MNHEY and CDR2 is SMNVEV (reference sequence). Terminally differentiated effector memory CD45RA+ cells were excluded by CCR7 positive selection of CD45RO-negative cells.

Material for sequencing was naive CD8+ T cells from PBMCs. The TCR originated in a man between 18 and 35 years old in good health. Some clones in this sample may be carry-over from other donors' samples. V is TRBV27 and J is TRBJ2-3; no clear D. The CDR3 protein is CASRLRADTQYF. The CDR3 region has the DNA TGTGCCAGCAGGCTTCGTGCAGATACGCAGTATTTT.